This passage covers 29 T cell receptor beta chains from one sample sequenced in a study of memory CD4+ T cells and cytomegalovirus serostatus. Single viable CD3+CD4+CD8-CD45RO+ cells were sorted as the memory CD4+ T cells. Only in-frame clones appear in the TCRdb table, and some are missing; sequencing was by immunoSEQ multiplex PCR. The sample holds tens of thousands of clones, 76% seen once. Sequences were obtained from memory CD4+ T cells from blood. The source is an adult in good health and CMV-seropositive.

The chain has TRBV15 and TRBJ1-2, with a possible D match to TRBD1 (6 bases). CDR1 and CDR2 from the germline V gene are LNHNV and YYDKDF (reference sequence). V lost 0 bases, J lost 0 bases, and 14 bases lay in between. The CDR3 sequence is 17 residues long. CDR3 region: CATSRDPGTGTNYGYTF. As DNA, the CDR3 is TGTGCCACCAGCAGAGATCCCGGAACAGGGACTAACTATGGCTACACCTTC.

The chain joins TRBV4-2 to TRBJ2-2; 8 bases are shared with TRBD2. The ends lost 4 bases at V and 5 bases at J; junction bases unmatched: 6. CDR1 is LGHNA, CDR2 YNFKEQ, per germline. The CDR3 is 15 residues long. The CDR3 loop reads CASSRPGLGTGELFF. The DNA for the CDR3 is TGTGCCAGCAGCCGCCCGGGACTAGGAACCGGGGAGCTGTTTTTT.

This clone was counted between two and nine times. The chain joins TRBV5-1 to TRBJ1-2; D is unresolved. The CDR3 is made up of 14 amino acids. The V end lost 1 base, the J end lost 4 bases, and 11 bases lay between the germline ends. Germline CDR1 reads SGHRS; CDR2 reads YFSETQ. The CDR3 DNA reads as TGCGCCAGCAGCTTGAGCGGCGCGACCTATGGCTACACCTTC. Translating it yields CASSLSGATYGYTF.

The rearrangement links TRBV7-2 to TRBJ1-1, with D possibly matching TRBD1 (5 bases). Germline CDR1 and CDR2: SGHTA and FQGNSA. The V end lost 0 bases, the J end lost 0 bases, and 11 bases lay between the germline ends. There are 16 residues in the CDR3. CDR3 amino acids: CASSLAGRFMNTEAFF. The CDR3 DNA reads as TGTGCCAGCAGCTTAGCGGGACGTTTCATGAACACTGAAGCTTTCTTT.

V gene TRBV2 combines with J gene TRBJ2-3; D is ambiguous. Trimming left V 7 bases short and J 0 bases short, with 11 bases between. The CDR3 is made up of 14 amino acids. Germline V gives CDR1 SNHLY, CDR2 FYNNEI. The CDR3 DNA reads TGTGCCAGCACTATGTACCTGAGCACAGATACGCAGTATTTT. Amino acid sequence: CASTMYLSTDTQYF.

The V gene is TRBV7-2, the J gene TRBJ2-3; possibly TRBD2 for D (6 bases). This CDR3 has 15 residues. Trimming cost V 5 bases and J 0 bases, with 12 bases left between them. CDR1 SGHTA and CDR2 FQGNSA come from the germline V gene. The CDR3: CASSPFAGSTDTQYF. CDR3 in DNA: TGTGCCAGCAGCCCGTTCGCGGGGAGCACAGATACGCAGTATTTT.

This chain joins TRBV15 and TRBJ1-3; the D is unclear. This CDR3 has 14 residues. The V gene's germline CDR1 is LNHNV and CDR2 YYDKDF (reference sequence). V lost 5 bases and J 4 bases, leaving 12 bases between the germline ends. The CDR3 DNA is TGTGCCACCAGCGGAAGTAACACGGGAAACACCATATATTTT. This encodes CATSGSNTGNTIYF.

This sequence joins TRBV5-1 and TRBJ1-3; D gene uncertain. The germline gives CDR1 SGHRS, CDR2 YFSETQ. The CDR3 loop spans 15 amino acids. The V end was cut by 5 bases, the J end by 4 bases, with 16 bases between. The CDR3 here is CASRANSSPGNTIYF. The DNA for the CDR3 is TGCGCCAGCAGAGCAAATTCCAGTCCCGGAAACACCATATATTTT.

This chain joins TRBV7-6 and TRBJ2-2; D remains unclear. The ends were cut back, 3 bases at V and 6 bases at J, with 8 bases in the middle. There are 13 residues in the CDR3. Germline CDR1 reads SGHVS; CDR2 reads FNYEAQ. The CDR3 is CASSFEDAGELFF. CDR3 DNA sequence: TGTGCCAGCAGCTTCGAAGACGCCGGGGAGCTGTTTTTT.

V usage is TRBV6-5 and J usage is TRBJ2-7; the D is unclear. V lost 2 bases and J lost 7, with 9 bases in between. Germline CDR1 and CDR2: MNHEY and SVGAGI. This CDR3 region has 12 residues. The CDR3 sequence is CASSYPRGEQYF. The CDR3 DNA follows: TGTGCCAGCAGTTACCCACGTGGGGAGCAGTACTTC.

The chain joins TRBV19 to TRBJ1-5; D might be TRBD1 (6 bases). CDR3 length: 18 amino acids. Germline V gene lookup returns CDR1 LNHDA and CDR2 SQIVND (reference sequence). Trimming cost V 7 bases and J 0 bases, with 22 bases left between them. Written as DNA, the CDR3 is TGTGCCAGTACCCCGAGACAGGACGAGGATTATAGCAATCAGCCCCAGCATTTT. Translation gives CASTPRQDEDYSNQPQHF.

CDR3 loop: CASARQGADGYTF. Here the CDR3 DNA reads TGTGCCAGCGCACGACAGGGGGCTGATGGCTACACCTTC. This sequence joins TRBV28 and TRBJ1-2; 10 bases line up with TRBD1. Germline V CDR1 and CDR2: MDHEN, SYDVKM. This CDR3 comprises 13 residues. V shed 8 bases, J shed 6 bases, and the junction held 6 bases outside the gene matches.

This clone was counted ten times or more. The chain employs TRBV19 and TRBJ1-1; TRBD1 might be the D (6 bases). The length of the CDR3 is 13 residues. Germline CDR1 LNHDA, CDR2 SQIVND (reference sequence). V was pared by 5 bases and J by 7 bases, with 14 bases between. The CDR3, as DNA: TGTGCCAGTAGTCCCGGGGGGCTGGGTGAAGCTTTCTTT. It encodes CASSPGGLGEAFF.

V usage is TRBV11-2 and J usage is TRBJ2-7; 11 positions agree with TRBD2. Losses at the gene ends were 1 base for V and 6 bases for J; bases not matched to a gene: 8. Germline loops: CDR1 SGHAT, CDR2 FQNNGV. CDR3 length: 16 amino acids. CDR3 coding DNA: TGTGCCAGCAGCTTAGGTGTTAGCGGGAGGGCTCTCGAGCAGTACTTC. This codes for CASSLGVSGRALEQYF.

This chain connects TRBV9 to TRBJ2-3; no reliable D call. In germline, CDR1 is SGDLS, CDR2 YYNGEE. The length of the CDR3 is 15 residues. Trimming stripped 0 bases from V and 1 base from J, with 9 bases between. CDR3 sequence reads: CASSVVGGGTDTQYF. In DNA form, the CDR3 reads TGTGCCAGCAGCGTAGTGGGTGGCGGCACAGATACGCAGTATTTT.

The chain has TRBV7-3 and TRBJ2-1; 7 bases are shared with TRBD1. CDR1 and CDR2 from the germline V gene are SGHTA and FQGTGA. This CDR3 spans 13 amino acids. The ends lost 3 bases at V and 6 bases at J; junction bases unmatched: 2. The CDR3 coding sequence is TGTGCCAGCAGCTTCGACAGGGCCAATGAGCAGTTCTTC. This codes for CASSFDRANEQFF.

There are a few counts of this clone. J is TRBJ2-2 and V is TRBV6-1, with 11 bases identical to TRBD1. CDR3 size: 14 residues. In germline, CDR1 is MNHNS, CDR2 SASEGT. V shed 6 bases, J shed 5 bases, and the junction held 2 bases outside the gene matches. The CDR3 coding sequence is TGTGCCAGCAGGGACAGGGGGCTAACCGGGGAGCTGTTTTTT. This translates into CASRDRGLTGELFF.

This chain links TRBV6-1 with TRBJ2-7; either TRBD1 or TRBD2 may supply D (5 bases each). CDR1 MNHNS and CDR2 SASEGT come from the germline V gene. V was trimmed by 1 base and J by 1 base, leaving 14 bases between them. This CDR3 comprises 16 residues. As DNA, the CDR3 is TGTGCCAGCAGTGAAGTTTACGGGGACGCTTCCTACGAGCAGTACTTC. This codes for CASSEVYGDASYEQYF.

The rearrangement uses TRBV7-9 and TRBJ2-7, with 8 bases identical to TRBD1. J lost 3 bases, V lost 4 bases, and 5 bases had no gene match. Germline V CDR1 and CDR2: SEHNR, FQNEAQ (reference sequence). There are 14 residues in the CDR3. The CDR3 loop is CASSSPGTGYEQYF. The DNA of the CDR3 is TGTGCCAGCAGCTCACCCGGGACAGGCTACGAGCAGTACTTC.

The rearrangement joins TRBV5-1 to TRBJ2-7; D not resolved. This CDR3 region has 11 residues. Germline CDR1 SGHRS, CDR2 YFSETQ. Trimming cost V 3 bases and J 2 bases, with 3 bases left between them. In DNA, the CDR3 is TGCGCCAGCAGCTCCGCCTACGAGCAGTACTTC. This encodes CASSSAYEQYF.

The genes are TRBV30 and TRBJ2-5; TRBD1 matches 9 bases. Germline V gives CDR1 GTSNPN, CDR2 SVGIG (reference sequence). The ends lost 3 bases at V and 4 bases at J; junction bases unmatched: 6. The length of the CDR3 is 14 residues. The CDR3 region has the DNA TGTGCCTGGAGACGGACAGGGGCGGGAGAGACCCAGTACTTC. It translates to CAWRRTGAGETQYF.

This clone has only one observation. This chain connects TRBV19 to TRBJ1-1; unclear D gene. The CDR3 contains 16 residues. The germline V gene encodes CDR1 LNHDA and CDR2 SQIVND (reference sequence). V dropped 7 bases and J dropped 0 bases, with 18 bases sitting between them. CDR3 in amino acids: CASTPPGRQMNTEAFF. In DNA form, the CDR3 reads TGTGCCAGTACCCCCCCCGGGCGCCAGATGAACACTGAAGCTTTCTTT.

At least ten counts were recorded for this clone. The chain links TRBV29-1 to TRBJ1-2, with D possibly matching TRBD1 (5 bases). The CDR3 contains 13 residues. V lost 0 bases to trimming and J lost 7 bases, with 12 bases between them. CDR1 is SQVTM and CDR2 is ANQGSEA in the germline V gene. CDR3 coding DNA: TGCAGCGTTGAAGATCTGGGGCGAGGTGGCTACACCTTC. This codes for CSVEDLGRGGYTF.

The V call is TRBV19, the J call TRBJ2-7; TRBD2 aligns across 13 bases. CDR3 length equals 21 residues. After removal of 4 bases from V and 1 base from J, the junction contained 19 bases not matched to a gene. CDR1 and CDR2 (germline): LNHDA, SQIVND (reference sequence). In DNA, the CDR3 is TGTGCCAGTAGTACCCGAGCCTACGGACTAGCGGGAGTCGGTGGGTCCTACGAGCAGTACTTC. Amino acids: CASSTRAYGLAGVGGSYEQYF. Drawing the rest from reference TRBV19 and TRBJ2-7, the complete variable domain is DGGITQSPKYLFRKEGQNVTLSCEQNLNHDAMYWYRQDPGQGLRLIYYSQIVNDFQKGDIAEGYSVSREKKESFPLTVTSAQKNPTAFYLCASSTRAYGLAGVGGSYEQYFGPGTRLTVT.

The rearrangement links TRBV28 to TRBJ2-7, with D possibly TRBD1 on 5 matching bases. This CDR3 contains 14 residues. Per the germline V gene, CDR1 is MDHEN and CDR2 is SYDVKM. V was trimmed by 5 bases and J by 6 bases, leaving 17 bases between them. The CDR3 sequence: CASSKRQSIGEQYF. CDR3 bases: TGTGCCAGCAGTAAACGACAGTCAATCGGCGAGCAGTACTTC. The full variable domain, with the rest looked up from reference TRBV28 and TRBJ2-7, is DVKVTQSSRYLVKRTGEKVFLECVQDMDHENMFWYRQDPGLGLRLIYFSYDVKMKEKGDIPEGYSVSREKKERFSLILESASTNQTSMYLCASSKRQSIGEQYFGPGTRLTVT.

The table lists this clone with a count of one. This rearrangement joins TRBV6-5 to TRBJ1-1; tentatively, D is TRBD1 (6 bases). The CDR3 is 14 residues long. Germline V gives CDR1 MNHEY, CDR2 SVGAGI. V shed 6 bases and J shed 6 bases, with 17 bases lying between them. The CDR3 sequence: CASSRLTGASEAFF. In nucleotides, the CDR3 is TGTGCCAGCAGCCGTCTTACGGGGGCCTCTGAAGCTTTCTTT.

This clone was recorded only once. The chain links TRBV18 to TRBJ1-1, with a possible D match to TRBD1 (5 bases). CDR1 and CDR2 (germline): KGHSH, LQKENI. V shed 6 bases and J shed 1 base, with 15 bases lying between them. The CDR3 extends over 15 amino acids. CDR3 sequence: CASSYNGGGNTEAFF. The CDR3 bases are TGTGCCAGCTCCTATAACGGCGGGGGGAACACTGAAGCTTTCTTT.

The rearrangement uses TRBV28 and TRBJ1-2, with D unresolved. The germline V gene has CDR1 MDHEN and CDR2 SYDVKM. The CDR3 consists of 11 residues. Trimming cost V 6 bases and J 8 bases, with 10 bases left between them. The CDR3: CASRETRGYTF. The CDR3 DNA sequence: TGTGCCAGCAGGGAAACCAGAGGCTACACCTTC.

This clone occurred a few times. The J gene is TRBJ1-1, the V gene TRBV2, with TRBD1 as a possible D gene (5 bases). This CDR3 comprises 13 residues. Germline V CDR1 and CDR2: SNHLY, FYNNEI. Deletions cut 8 bases from V and 4 bases from J, with 14 bases between. The CDR3 sequence is CASQGDFSTEAFF. The CDR3 DNA is TGTGCCAGCCAAGGGGATTTCAGCACTGAAGCTTTCTTT.